The rows below give T cell receptor beta chains drawn from one sample of a study of identical twins. MiXCR was run by TCRdb on the 5' RACE reads, yielding one entry per CDR3 protein. The sample has roughly 720,000 distinct CDR3 sequences, 15% to 20% seen once; the top ten hold roughly 13%. In addition, the sample was reused for a study of T cells expressing NK-cell markers.

Sequenced sample: PBMCs. These TCRs come from a woman between 18 and 29 years old in good health. Each CDR3 is given with its conserved first and last residue. Each record gives: J gene, V gene, clone size, D gene, CDR3 protein, CDR3 DNA. A D gene is named only where the DNA matches it firmly. Clone size appears in some rows only: once, few, many, or a class for an expanded clone.

j_gene: TRBJ2-1; v_gene: TRBV2; abundance: few; d_gene: NA; CDR3aa: CASSSETGNEQFF; CDR3nt: TGTGCCAGCAGTTCCGAGACTGGCAATGAGCAGTTCTTC
j_gene: TRBJ1-1; v_gene: TRBV3-1; abundance: few; d_gene: NA; CDR3aa: CASSQNNLNTEAFF; CDR3nt: TGTGCCAGCAGCCAAAATAACCTAAACACTGAAGCTTTCTTT
j_gene: TRBJ2-1; v_gene: TRBV12-3/TRBV12-4; abundance: few; d_gene: TRBD2; CDR3aa: CASNNRPATSGRGEQFF; CDR3nt: TGTGCCAGCAACAATCGGCCCGCGACTAGCGGGAGAGGTGAGCAGTTCTTC
j_gene: TRBJ2-1; v_gene: TRBV20-1; abundance: NA; d_gene: TRBD2; CDR3aa: CSASLPSGTNNEQFF; CDR3nt: TGCAGTGCTAGTCTGCCTAGCGGGACAAACAATGAGCAGTTCTTC
j_gene: TRBJ1-1; v_gene: TRBV12-3/TRBV12-4; abundance: few; d_gene: NA; CDR3aa: CASKGWDSPADGAFF; CDR3nt: TGTGCCAGCAAAGGGTGGGACTCGCCCGCTGACGGGGCTTTCTTT
j_gene: TRBJ2-1; v_gene: TRBV9; abundance: NA; d_gene: NA; CDR3aa: CASRPPGLDNEQFF; CDR3nt: TGTGCCAGCAGACCACCGGGACTGGACAATGAGCAGTTCTTC
j_gene: TRBJ2-3; v_gene: TRBV14; abundance: few; d_gene: NA; CDR3aa: CASSQVGFTQYF; CDR3nt: TGTGCCAGCAGCCAAGTGGGTTTCACGCAGTATTTT
j_gene: TRBJ1-1; v_gene: TRBV18; abundance: NA; d_gene: NA; CDR3aa: CASSPPGMRITEAFF; CDR3nt: TGTGCCAGCTCACCACCCGGCATGCGGATCACTGAAGCTTTCTTT
j_gene: TRBJ2-7; v_gene: TRBV12-3/TRBV12-4; abundance: NA; d_gene: TRBD2; CDR3aa: CASSLRGGGNYEQYF; CDR3nt: TGTGCCAGCAGTTTACGAGGCGGGGGGAATTACGAGCAGTACTTC
j_gene: TRBJ2-5; v_gene: TRBV18; abundance: few; d_gene: NA; CDR3aa: CASSPGRRETQYF; CDR3nt: TGTGCCAGCTCACCAGGCAGGCGGGAGACCCAGTACTTC
j_gene: TRBJ1-6; v_gene: TRBV3-1; abundance: few; d_gene: TRBD1; CDR3aa: CASSQDNGAGGYPLHF; CDR3nt: TGTGCCAGCAGCCAAGACAATGGTGCAGGGGGCTACCCCCTCCACTTT
j_gene: TRBJ2-2; v_gene: TRBV12-3/TRBV12-4; abundance: NA; d_gene: NA; CDR3aa: CASQGGELFF; CDR3nt: TGTGCCAGCCAGGGGGGGGAGCTGTTTTTT
j_gene: TRBJ2-7; v_gene: TRBV29-1; abundance: few; d_gene: NA; CDR3aa: CSVVVLALGVQYF; CDR3nt: TGCAGCGTTGTTGTCCTAGCGTTGGGTGTGCAGTACTTC
j_gene: TRBJ2-1; v_gene: TRBV29-1; abundance: few; d_gene: NA; CDR3aa: CSVLGPLEQFF; CDR3nt: TGCAGCGTTTTGGGGCCATTGGAGCAGTTCTTC
j_gene: TRBJ2-5; v_gene: TRBV7-9; abundance: few; d_gene: NA; CDR3aa: CASSLKRTGSQETQYF; CDR3nt: TGTGCCAGCAGCTTAAAAAGGACCGGGAGCCAAGAGACCCAGTACTTC
j_gene: TRBJ1-1; v_gene: TRBV29-1; abundance: many; d_gene: TRBD1; CDR3aa: CSADRGNTEAFF; CDR3nt: TGCAGTGCTGACAGGGGGAACACTGAAGCTTTCTTT
j_gene: TRBJ2-7; v_gene: TRBV6-5; abundance: NA; d_gene: NA; CDR3aa: CASSYSGPSYEQYF; CDR3nt: TGTGCCAGCAGTTACTCGGGACCCTCCTACGAGCAGTACTTC
j_gene: TRBJ2-5; v_gene: TRBV10-3; abundance: NA; d_gene: NA; CDR3aa: CALGVGGETQYF; CDR3nt: TGTGCCCTAGGGGTAGGAGGGGAGACCCAGTACTTC
j_gene: TRBJ2-7; v_gene: TRBV11-2; abundance: many; d_gene: TRBD1; CDR3aa: CASRTGNSYEQYF; CDR3nt: TGTGCCAGCAGGACAGGGAATTCCTACGAGCAGTACTTC
j_gene: TRBJ2-7; v_gene: TRBV5-5; abundance: few; d_gene: TRBD1; CDR3aa: CASSSRQGHEQYF; CDR3nt: TGTGCCAGCAGCTCCCGACAGGGCCACGAGCAGTACTTC
j_gene: TRBJ2-4; v_gene: TRBV5-1; abundance: NA; d_gene: NA; CDR3aa: CASSLGDGGGNIQYF; CDR3nt: TGCGCCAGCAGCTTGGGGGACGGCGGCGGAAACATTCAGTACTTC
j_gene: TRBJ2-1; v_gene: TRBV20-1; abundance: few; d_gene: TRBD2; CDR3aa: CSAPHLAGVGDEQFF; CDR3nt: TGCAGTGCCCCCCATCTAGCGGGGGTTGGGGATGAGCAGTTCTTC
j_gene: TRBJ2-1; v_gene: TRBV6-5; abundance: NA; d_gene: NA; CDR3aa: CASSYSQWYEQFF; CDR3nt: TGTGCCAGCAGTTATTCACAGTGGTATGAGCAGTTCTTC
j_gene: TRBJ2-7; v_gene: TRBV15; abundance: NA; d_gene: TRBD1; CDR3aa: CATSGRTGKIYEQYF; CDR3nt: TGTGCCACCAGCGGACGGACAGGGAAAATCTACGAGCAGTACTTC
j_gene: TRBJ1-2; v_gene: TRBV5-1; abundance: few; d_gene: TRBD1; CDR3aa: CASSAGTGNSGYTF; CDR3nt: TGCGCCAGCAGCGCCGGGACAGGGAACTCTGGCTACACCTTC
j_gene: TRBJ2-1; v_gene: TRBV5-6; abundance: NA; d_gene: TRBD2; CDR3aa: CASSGGEGPVNEQFF; CDR3nt: TGTGCCAGCAGCGGGGGGGAGGGACCGGTCAATGAGCAGTTCTTC
j_gene: TRBJ2-1; v_gene: TRBV25-1; abundance: few; d_gene: TRBD1; CDR3aa: CASTGTENEQFF; CDR3nt: TGTGCCAGCACCGGGACAGAGAATGAGCAGTTCTTC
j_gene: TRBJ1-3; v_gene: TRBV18; abundance: NA; d_gene: NA; CDR3aa: CASSPRTGHAGNTIYF; CDR3nt: TGTGCCAGCTCACCACGTACGGGGCATGCTGGAAACACCATATATTTT
j_gene: TRBJ2-5; v_gene: TRBV20-1; abundance: few; d_gene: NA; CDR3aa: CSARIGTAQETQYF; CDR3nt: TGCAGTGCTAGGATTGGAACAGCGCAAGAGACCCAGTACTTC
j_gene: TRBJ2-1; v_gene: TRBV5-1; abundance: few; d_gene: NA; CDR3aa: CASSLELGWTTLNEQFF; CDR3nt: TGCGCCAGCAGCTTGGAACTTGGGTGGACTACCCTTAATGAGCAGTTCTTC
j_gene: TRBJ2-5; v_gene: TRBV3-1; abundance: few; d_gene: TRBD2; CDR3aa: CASSQGGVTWETQYF; CDR3nt: TGTGCCAGCAGCCAGGGGGGGGTCACTTGGGAGACCCAGTACTTC
j_gene: TRBJ1-2; v_gene: TRBV9; abundance: many; d_gene: NA; CDR3aa: CASSVDTSNYGYTF; CDR3nt: TGTGCCAGCAGCGTAGACACTTCGAACTATGGCTACACCTTC
j_gene: TRBJ2-5; v_gene: TRBV7-2; abundance: NA; d_gene: NA; CDR3aa: CASSLNQGGETQYF; CDR3nt: TGTGCCAGCAGCTTAAACCAGGGTGGGGAGACCCAGTACTTC
j_gene: TRBJ1-6; v_gene: TRBV5-1; abundance: NA; d_gene: NA; CDR3aa: CASSLLRAEGNSPLHF; CDR3nt: TGCGCCAGCAGCTTGCTTCGCGCGGAGGGGAACTCACCCCTCCACTTT
j_gene: TRBJ1-3; v_gene: TRBV5-1; abundance: NA; d_gene: NA; CDR3aa: CASSLSFSGNTIYF; CDR3nt: TGCGCCAGCAGCTTGTCATTCTCTGGAAACACCATATATTTT
j_gene: TRBJ2-1; v_gene: TRBV7-9; abundance: NA; d_gene: NA; CDR3aa: CASSSPEASSYNEQFF; CDR3nt: TGTGCCAGCAGCTCCCCAGAGGCTAGTTCCTACAATGAGCAGTTCTTC
j_gene: TRBJ1-3; v_gene: TRBV12-3/TRBV12-4; abundance: many; d_gene: NA; CDR3aa: CASSPSRSSGNTIYF; CDR3nt: TGTGCCAGCAGTCCGAGCCGGAGCTCTGGAAACACCATATATTTT
j_gene: TRBJ1-5; v_gene: TRBV15; abundance: NA; d_gene: NA; CDR3aa: CATSNLGRYNQPQHF; CDR3nt: TGTGCCACCAGCAATCTGGGGCGGTACAATCAGCCCCAGCATTTT
j_gene: TRBJ2-5; v_gene: TRBV4-3; abundance: NA; d_gene: NA; CDR3aa: CASSQEASPSGTQYF; CDR3nt: TGCGCCAGCAGCCAAGAGGCGAGTCCTTCGGGGACCCAGTACTTC
j_gene: TRBJ2-5; v_gene: TRBV6-2/TRBV6-3; abundance: once; d_gene: NA; CDR3aa: CASSSSYEGYGTQYF; CDR3nt: TGTGCCAGCAGTAGCTCATATGAGGGATACGGGACCCAGTACTTC
j_gene: TRBJ1-2; v_gene: TRBV24-1; abundance: NA; d_gene: NA; CDR3aa: CATSDRRGGYTF; CDR3nt: TGTGCCACCAGTGATCGGAGGGGTGGCTACACCTTC
j_gene: TRBJ2-3; v_gene: TRBV7-2; abundance: NA; d_gene: NA; CDR3aa: CASGSDLIGVTQYF; CDR3nt: TGTGCCAGCGGGTCGGACCTTATAGGGGTTACGCAGTATTTT
j_gene: TRBJ2-1; v_gene: TRBV27; abundance: NA; d_gene: NA; CDR3aa: CASSVRPTYNEQFF; CDR3nt: TGTGCCAGCAGCGTTCGGCCCACCTACAATGAGCAGTTCTTC
j_gene: TRBJ1-1; v_gene: TRBV7-2; abundance: few; d_gene: NA; CDR3aa: CASSSLGNTEAFF; CDR3nt: TGTGCCAGCAGCTCCCTCGGGAACACTGAAGCTTTCTTT
j_gene: TRBJ1-1; v_gene: TRBV7-9; abundance: few; d_gene: TRBD1; CDR3aa: CASSLVHDRGNTEAFF; CDR3nt: TGTGCCAGCAGCTTAGTTCACGACAGGGGGAACACTGAAGCTTTCTTT
j_gene: TRBJ2-1; v_gene: TRBV6-2/TRBV6-3; abundance: NA; d_gene: TRBD2; CDR3aa: CASSKGLAGEYNEQFF; CDR3nt: TGTGCCAGCAGTAAGGGACTAGCGGGAGAATACAATGAGCAGTTCTTC
j_gene: TRBJ1-6; v_gene: TRBV6-5; abundance: few; d_gene: NA; CDR3aa: CASSYGGFTYNSPLHF; CDR3nt: TGTGCCAGCAGTTACGGAGGGTTCACCTATAATTCACCCCTCCACTTT
j_gene: TRBJ2-1; v_gene: TRBV9; abundance: NA; d_gene: TRBD2; CDR3aa: CASSKAGGAYNEQFF; CDR3nt: TGTGCCAGCAGTAAAGCGGGGGGGGCGTACAATGAGCAGTTCTTC
j_gene: TRBJ2-3; v_gene: TRBV9; abundance: NA; d_gene: NA; CDR3aa: CASSPIQGTSTDTQYF; CDR3nt: TGTGCCAGCAGCCCGATACAGGGGACTAGCACAGATACGCAGTATTTT
j_gene: TRBJ2-5; v_gene: TRBV25-1; abundance: few; d_gene: TRBD2; CDR3aa: CASSQPGGSTQYF; CDR3nt: TGTGCCAGCAGTCAACCCGGGGGGTCAACCCAGTACTTC
j_gene: TRBJ2-1; v_gene: TRBV7-2; abundance: few; d_gene: TRBD2; CDR3aa: CASSTSVGAGNEQFF; CDR3nt: TGTGCGAGCAGCACTAGCGTCGGGGCGGGAAATGAGCAGTTCTTC
j_gene: TRBJ2-4; v_gene: TRBV12-3/TRBV12-4; abundance: few; d_gene: NA; CDR3aa: CASSLEQLGPAKNIQYF; CDR3nt: TGTGCCAGCAGTTTAGAACAGTTGGGACCAGCCAAAAACATTCAGTACTTC